The TCR beta chain under discussion was sequenced for a study of cytomegalovirus exposure and HLA in healthy donors. Study-wide findings and caveats: Under in vitro conditions, a few CMV-associated chains were confirmed as specific for CMV antigens. Rarity marked most TCR sequences, yet some public TCRs occurred in many donors. Analysis was carried out at a later point, and it linked a missense DCLRE1C variant to TCR beta V- and J-gene trimming.

Per germline, CDR1 SGHTA and CDR2 FQGNSA. The V gene end was trimmed by 0 bases and the J gene end by 7 bases; junction bases not matched to a gene: 6. The CDR3 covers 14 residues. On this clone: Its antigen is currently unknown.

PCR used 60 Vbeta primers and 13 Jbeta primers. TCRdb's table, derived via immunoSEQ multiplex PCR, lists solely in-frame clones and lacks some. The sample lists approximately 140,000 clones; roughly 86% were seen once. The sequenced sample was PBMCs. This rearrangement joins TRBV7-2 to TRBJ2-7; 7 nucleotides agree with TRBD2. The sequence was collected from a woman between 40 and 50 years old in good health and CMV-seronegative. CDR3: CASSLAAGAGEQYF. DNA of the CDR3: TGTGCCAGCAGCTTAGCTGCGGGAGCGGGGGAGCAGTACTTC. The variable domain in full, completed from reference TRBV7-2 and TRBJ2-7, reads GAGVSQSPSNKVTEKGKDVELRCDPISGHTALYWYRQSLGQGLEFLIYFQGNSAPDKSGLPSDRFSAERTGGSVSTLTIQRTQQEDSAVYLCASSLAAGAGEQYFGPGTRLTVT.